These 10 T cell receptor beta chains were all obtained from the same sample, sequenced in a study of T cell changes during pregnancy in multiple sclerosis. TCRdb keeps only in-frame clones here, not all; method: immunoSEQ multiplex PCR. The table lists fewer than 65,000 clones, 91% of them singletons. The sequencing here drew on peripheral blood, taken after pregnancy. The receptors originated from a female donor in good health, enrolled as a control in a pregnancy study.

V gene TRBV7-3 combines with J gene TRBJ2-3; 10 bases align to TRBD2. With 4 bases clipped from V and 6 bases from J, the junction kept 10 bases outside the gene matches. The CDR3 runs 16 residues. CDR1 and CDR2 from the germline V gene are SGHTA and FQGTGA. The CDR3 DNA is TGTGCCAGCAGCTCCGTAAGCGGGGGGGGCCGCGATACGCAGTATTTT. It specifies CASSSVSGGGRDTQYF.

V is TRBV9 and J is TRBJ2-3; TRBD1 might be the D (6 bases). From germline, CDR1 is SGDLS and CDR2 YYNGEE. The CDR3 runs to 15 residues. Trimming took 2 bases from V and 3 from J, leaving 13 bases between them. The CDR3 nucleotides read TGTGCCAGCAGCGTCCGGGACACTCGAACAGATACGCAGTATTTT. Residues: CASSVRDTRTDTQYF.

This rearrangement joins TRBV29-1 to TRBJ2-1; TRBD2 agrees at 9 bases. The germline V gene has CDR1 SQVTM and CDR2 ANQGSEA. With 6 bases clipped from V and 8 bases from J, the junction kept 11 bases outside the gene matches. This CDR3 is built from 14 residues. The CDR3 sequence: CSVAWAGGSDEQFF. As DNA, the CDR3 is TGCAGCGTGGCATGGGCGGGGGGGTCGGATGAGCAGTTCTTC.

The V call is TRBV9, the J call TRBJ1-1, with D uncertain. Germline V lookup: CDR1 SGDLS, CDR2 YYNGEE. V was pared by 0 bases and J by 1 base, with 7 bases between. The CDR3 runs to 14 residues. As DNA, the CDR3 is TGTGCCAGCAGCGTAGCTACGGGGAACACTGAAGCTTTCTTT. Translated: CASSVATGNTEAFF. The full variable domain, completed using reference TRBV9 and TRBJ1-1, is DSGVTQTPKHLITATGQRVTLRCSPRSGDLSVYWYQQSLDQGLQFLIQYYNGEERAKGNILERFSAQQFPDLHSELNLSSLELGDSALYFCASSVATGNTEAFFGQGTRLTVV.

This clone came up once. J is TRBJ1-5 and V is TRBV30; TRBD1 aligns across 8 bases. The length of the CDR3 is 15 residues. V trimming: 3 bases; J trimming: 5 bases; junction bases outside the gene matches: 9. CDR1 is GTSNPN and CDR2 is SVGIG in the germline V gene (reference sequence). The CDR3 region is CAWRAPAGGHQPQHF. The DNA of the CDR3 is TGTGCCTGGAGGGCCCCGGCAGGGGGCCATCAGCCCCAGCATTTT.

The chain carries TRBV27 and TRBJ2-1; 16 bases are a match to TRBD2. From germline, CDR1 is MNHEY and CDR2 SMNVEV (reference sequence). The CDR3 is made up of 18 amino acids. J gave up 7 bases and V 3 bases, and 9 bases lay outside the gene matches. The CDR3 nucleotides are TGTGCCAGCAGTTTCATTGGGACTAGCGGGGGGGCCTGGAATGAGCAGTTCTTC. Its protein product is CASSFIGTSGGAWNEQFF.

Here the CDR3 reads CASSRGGQETQYF. In DNA form, the CDR3 reads TGTGCCAGCAGCCGCGGGGGGCAAGAGACCCAGTACTTC. This chain links TRBV5-6 with TRBJ2-5; 8 nucleotides line up with TRBD2. The CDR3 is 13 residues long. Germline CDR1 and CDR2: SGHDT and YYEEEE. J lost 2 bases, V lost 4 bases, and 1 base had no gene match.

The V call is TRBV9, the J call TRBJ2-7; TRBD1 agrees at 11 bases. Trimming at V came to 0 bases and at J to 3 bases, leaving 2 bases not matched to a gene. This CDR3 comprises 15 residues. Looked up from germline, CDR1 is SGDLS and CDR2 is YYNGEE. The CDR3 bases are TGTGCCAGCAGCGTAGAAGGGACAGGGGGCTACGAGCAGTACTTC. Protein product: CASSVEGTGGYEQYF.

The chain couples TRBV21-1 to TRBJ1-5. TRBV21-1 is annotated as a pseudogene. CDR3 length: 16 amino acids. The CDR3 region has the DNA TGTGCCAGCAGCAACGAAGCCGCCATTAGCAATCAGCCCCAGCATTTT. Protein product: CASSNEAAISNQPQHF.

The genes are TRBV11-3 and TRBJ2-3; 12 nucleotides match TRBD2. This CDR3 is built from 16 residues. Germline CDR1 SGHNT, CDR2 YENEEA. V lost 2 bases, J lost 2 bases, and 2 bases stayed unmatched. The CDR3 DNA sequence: TGTGCCAGCAGCTTACTAGCGGGGGGGATCACAGATACGCAGTATTTT. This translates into CASSLLAGGITDTQYF.